This is a list of T cell receptor beta chains from one sample in a study of cytomegalovirus exposure and HLA in healthy donors. Profiled with immunoSEQ multiplex PCR; TCRdb holds only in-frame clones, not every one. Reported are tens of thousands of clones; the ten largest clones contain about 4%. Sequencing used PBMCs. All receptors derive from a female donor in good health and CMV-seropositive. CDR3s include the opening cysteine and the closing phenylalanine or tryptophan. The D gene is left open where the match is weak.

V: TRBV7-9; J: TRBJ1-2; D: TRBD1; CDR3: CASSRQGLNYGYTF
V: TRBV5-8; J: TRBJ2-7; D: NA; CDR3: CASSFGGYEQYF
V: TRBV19; J: TRBJ1-1; D: TRBD1; CDR3: CASRGGSGNTEAFF
V: TRBV29-1; J: TRBJ2-7; D: TRBD1; CDR3: CSVGSPGQGSYEQYF
V: TRBV6-6; J: TRBJ1-2; D: NA; CDR3: CASSYSSRTMDGYTF
V: TRBV5-1; J: TRBJ1-1; D: TRBD1; CDR3: CASRTGGAMNTEAFF
V: TRBV18; J: TRBJ2-3; D: NA; CDR3: CASSPSGRSSTDTQYF
V: TRBV5-1; J: TRBJ1-1; D: TRBD1; CDR3: CASRTGTGNTEAFF
V: TRBV6-6; J: TRBJ1-6; D: TRBD1; CDR3: CASSPSRQGNSPLHF
V: TRBV28; J: TRBJ2-7; D: TRBD1; CDR3: CASSLFRTGTYEQYF
V: TRBV19; J: TRBJ2-5; D: NA; CDR3: CASSIRGAAVKTQYF
V: TRBV6-5; J: TRBJ2-7; D: NA; CDR3: CASSRFVQKGEQYF
V: TRBV4-1; J: TRBJ1-2; D: TRBD1; CDR3: CASSQGPGQGRGYGYTF
V: TRBV5-6; J: TRBJ1-2; D: NA; CDR3: CASSRQTGVGGYTF
V: TRBV19; J: TRBJ2-5; D: TRBD1; CDR3: CASTQDRRETQYF
V: TRBV18; J: TRBJ1-1; D: TRBD1; CDR3: CASSSDRVAEAFF
V: TRBV29-1; J: TRBJ1-1; D: TRBD1; CDR3: CSVEEVVTRDRGLNTEAFF
V: TRBV13; J: TRBJ2-2; D: NA; CDR3: CASSFSGELFF
V: TRBV4-1; J: TRBJ2-7; D: NA; CDR3: CASSQGTSAYEQYF
V: TRBV5-1; J: TRBJ2-1; D: TRBD2; CDR3: CASSSSGGVSYNEQFF
V: TRBV6-1; J: TRBJ2-1; D: NA; CDR3: CASSDPGLYNEQFF
V: TRBV5-1; J: TRBJ2-7; D: TRBD2; CDR3: CASSSGLAGGPVPYEQYF
V: TRBV4-3; J: TRBJ2-1; D: TRBD2; CDR3: CASSQDGVSGVNEQFF
V: TRBV7-6; J: TRBJ2-5; D: TRBD2; CDR3: CASSLSGGGKKTQYF
V: TRBV28; J: TRBJ2-5; D: TRBD2; CDR3: CASSPRLAPKWETQYF
V: TRBV11-2; J: TRBJ2-5; D: TRBD2; CDR3: CASSLVRGGSETQYF
V: TRBV15; J: TRBJ2-2; D: NA; CDR3: CATSRDQGQAGRTGELFF
V: TRBV6-5; J: TRBJ1-5; D: NA; CDR3: CASSYSTRGNQPQHF
V: TRBV14; J: NA; D: NA; CDR3: CASSQTYTEGDPYEQYF
V: TRBV18; J: TRBJ1-2; D: TRBD1; CDR3: CASSPAPGQPSGYTF
V: TRBV7-7; J: TRBJ2-5; D: TRBD2; CDR3: CASMNGGGPWETQYF
V: TRBV6-5; J: TRBJ2-7; D: NA; CDR3: CASSYAGTGKRYEQYF
V: TRBV12-5; J: TRBJ2-3; D: TRBD2; CDR3: CASGLGGSTDTQYF
V: TRBV6-1; J: TRBJ2-7; D: NA; CDR3: CASISRGRLAYEQYF
V: TRBV7-6; J: TRBJ2-7; D: TRBD1; CDR3: CASSSRTGAYEQYF
V: TRBV4-1; J: TRBJ2-3; D: TRBD2; CDR3: CASSQRGTRLFSADTQYF
V: TRBV10-2; J: TRBJ1-2; D: NA; CDR3: CASRPTGIDVNGYTF
V: TRBV6-1; J: TRBJ2-7; D: TRBD2; CDR3: CASSDRWGGTSGSPYEQYF
V: TRBV28; J: TRBJ2-7; D: NA; CDR3: CASSFVWAGTYEQYF
V: TRBV5-1; J: TRBJ1-1; D: TRBD1; CDR3: CASSIQGDRGEAFF
V: TRBV6-5; J: TRBJ1-5; D: NA; CDR3: CASSTQGQPQHF
V: TRBV18; J: TRBJ2-5; D: TRBD1; CDR3: CASSPRGLGSETQYF
V: TRBV6-5; J: TRBJ2-3; D: NA; CDR3: CASSGRIGTDTQYF
V: TRBV20-1; J: TRBJ1-1; D: NA; CDR3: CSVPMNTEAFF
V: TRBV18; J: TRBJ1-5; D: NA; CDR3: CASSPGASDQPQHF